This entry describes one T cell receptor beta chain. Its antigen is as yet unknown. Primers used in a second PCR of about 7 to 11 cycles were a sample-barcoded 5' primer and a J-beta primer mix. One entry per CDR3 protein results from TCRdb running MiXCR on the 5' RACE reads. This table holds 550,000 to 600,000 distinct CDR3 sequences, roughly a quarter found once. The sample is drawn from a study of blood T cells in healthy people across ages. Study outcomes and limitations: From one million sequenced T cells, diversity estimates were lower bounds. In long-lived donors, naive CD4+ cell counts and diversity exceeded those of aged donors.

In germline, CDR1 is DFQATT, CDR2 SNEGSKA (reference sequence). V was shortened by 2 bases and J by 6 bases, with 11 bases between the two germline ends. The CDR3 has 13 residues. This chain connects TRBV20-1 to TRBJ2-1; no firm D call. This clonotype was sampled from a woman between 65 and 79 years old in good health. The sequenced material came from blood. CDR3 amino acids: CSARTSAINEQFF. CDR3 in DNA: TGCAGTGCTAGAACTTCGGCCATCAATGAGCAGTTCTTC.